This TCR beta chain was captured by sequencing in a study of shared clonotypes between healthy human individuals. General study points: The authors sampled blood alone, and tissue repertoires likely differ. On the whole, naive subsets had larger estimated richness than memory subsets had.

CDR3 length equals 12 residues. The germline gives CDR1 SGHAT, CDR2 FQNNGV. V dropped 5 bases and J dropped 6 bases, with 9 bases sitting between them. About this clone itself: Its antigen is not known.

Sequencing used immunoSEQ multiplex PCR; TCRdb keeps in-frame clones, though not all of them. The sample carries about 670,000 clones, 55% to 75% recorded once. The TCR originated in a young woman in good health. The sequenced material came from memory CD4+ T cells sorted from blood. Subset in this sample: CD45RA-negative fraction. V gene TRBV11-2 combines with J gene TRBJ2-3; D may be TRBD2 (5 bases). For the CDR3, the DNA is TGTGCCAGCAGCATCCTAGCCGATACGCAGTATTTT. It is translated as CASSILADTQYF.